The sequence of this T cell receptor (beta chain) was determined in a study of blood T cell repertoires in COVID-19. Assay used: immunoSEQ multiplex PCR; TCRdb lists only in-frame clones, some missing. Seen here are about 120,000 clones, about four fifths observed once, and the top ten hold approximately 3.6%. The CDR3 is made up of 15 amino acids. Germline values: CDR1 MDHEN, CDR2 SYDVKM. V was pared by 7 bases and J by 0 bases, with 13 bases between. Material: PBMCs or T cells enriched from blood (not recorded which). This clonotype was sampled from a woman aged 25 to 39 who had recovered from COVID-19. The V and J genes are TRBV28 and TRBJ1-3; D may be TRBD1 (6 bases). CDR3 region: CASTDRFSSGNTIYF. As DNA, the CDR3 is TGTGCCAGCACCGACAGGTTCAGCTCTGGAAACACCATATATTTT. Supplemented by reference TRBV28 and TRBJ1-3, the full variable domain reads DVKVTQSSRYLVKRTGEKVFLECVQDMDHENMFWYRQDPGLGLRLIYFSYDVKMKEKGDIPEGYSVSREKKERFSLILESASTNQTSMYLCASTDRFSSGNTIYFGEGSWLTVV.